This TCR beta chain was observed in a study of cytomegalovirus exposure and HLA in healthy donors. Study-level points and caveats: It was reported that the classifier diagnosed cytomegalovirus status with high specificity and sensitivity in both the original and validation cohorts. In vitro, three CMV-associated chains proved specific for CMV antigens.

The PCR employed 60 Vbeta primers together with 13 Jbeta primers. The table came from immunoSEQ multiplex PCR; TCRdb's copy has only in-frame clones and leaves some out. Of nearly 300,000 clones in the sample, 75% to 90% are singletons; the top ten hold roughly 4%. Worth noting for this clone: Its target is unknown.

The TCR comes from a man in his forties or fifties in good health and CMV-seropositive. Sequencing was done on a sample of PBMCs.

CDR3 sequence reads: CASSFSGGAGWNTEAFF. The CDR3 DNA reads as TGCGCCAGCAGCTTTTCAGGGGGCGCGGGTTGGAACACTGAAGCTTTCTTT. The chain is built from TRBV5-1 and TRBJ1-1; 8 bases align to TRBD1. CDR3 length: 17 residues. Germline CDR1 SGHRS, CDR2 YFSETQ. Trimming cost V 2 bases and J 1 base; bases outside gene matches: 10.